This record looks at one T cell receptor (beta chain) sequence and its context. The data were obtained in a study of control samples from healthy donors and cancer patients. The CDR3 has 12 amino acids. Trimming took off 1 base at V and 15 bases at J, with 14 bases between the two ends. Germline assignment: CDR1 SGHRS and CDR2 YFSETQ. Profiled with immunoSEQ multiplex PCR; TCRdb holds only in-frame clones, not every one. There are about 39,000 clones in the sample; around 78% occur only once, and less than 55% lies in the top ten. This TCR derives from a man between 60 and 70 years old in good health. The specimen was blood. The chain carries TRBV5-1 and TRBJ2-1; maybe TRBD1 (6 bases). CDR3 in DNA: TGCGCCAGCAGCTTGCAGGGGTCCAATTGGTTCTTC. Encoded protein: CASSLQGSNWFF.